This is a list of T cell receptor beta chains from one sample in a study of blood T cell repertoires in COVID-19. Only in-frame clones appear in the TCRdb table, and some are missing; sequencing was by immunoSEQ multiplex PCR. The sample shows approximately 200,000 clones, about nine tenths of them seen only once. The material sequenced was PBMCs or T cells enriched from blood (not recorded which). Receptor source: a man aged 25-45 years who had recovered from COVID-19. Both conserved end residues are part of each CDR3. Each record gives: J gene, clone size, V gene, D gene, CDR3 DNA, CDR3 protein. D genes are given only for firm matches. For some rows the clone size is stated as once, few or many, or as a class when expanded; others skip it.

>TRBJ1-1|.|TRBV2|.
TGTGCCAGCAGTCTTTGGCCGTTAAACACTGAAGCTTTCTTT
CASSLWPLNTEAFF
>TRBJ2-7|once|TRBV7-2|TRBD1
TGTGCCAGCAGCCCGCCAGGGGGCAAGGTAGGGGAGCAGTACTTC
CASSPPGGKVGEQYF
>TRBJ2-1|.|TRBV5-8|TRBD1
TGTGCCAGCAGGAAACCGGGACAGGGGCCAGATGAGCAGTTCTTC
CASRKPGQGPDEQFF
>TRBJ1-1|once|TRBV9|TRBD1
TGTGCCAGCAGCGTCGGGACAGGGGGCACTGAAGCTTTCTTT
CASSVGTGGTEAFF
>TRBJ2-2|once|TRBV6-5|TRBD2
TGTGCCAGCCGTCTAGCGGGACCCACCGGGGAGCTGTTTTTT
CASRLAGPTGELFF
>TRBJ2-4|once|TRBV5-4|TRBD2
TGTGCCAGCAGCCCAGAACTAGCGGCCACCCGGGGGGCTAAAAACATTCAGTACTTC
CASSPELAATRGAKNIQYF
>TRBJ2-5|.|TRBV24-1|TRBD1
TGTGCCACCAGTGATTTGGGGACAGGGAAAGAGACCCAGTACTTC
CATSDLGTGKETQYF
>TRBJ2-1|.|TRBV24-1|TRBD2
TGTGCCACCAGTGATGGACTAGCGGGAGGGCCGTACAATGAGCAGTTCTTC
CATSDGLAGGPYNEQFF
>TRBJ1-6|.|TRBV7-9|TRBD1
TGTGCCAGCAGCCCCGGGACAGGGTGGGATTCACCCCTCCACTTT
CASSPGTGWDSPLHF
>TRBJ2-1|.|TRBV11-2|TRBD2
TGTGCCAGCAGCTTAGAACTAGCGGGAGGGAAATACAATGAGCAGTTCTTC
CASSLELAGGKYNEQFF
>TRBJ2-2|.|TRBV4-1|TRBD2
TGCGCCAGCAGCCAAGTCGCTAGCGGGGGGGCCGGCGGGGAGCTGTTTTTT
CASSQVASGGAGGELFF
>TRBJ1-2|once|TRBV7-2|.
TGTGCCAGCAGCTCTGCAGGGGCCTCCTATGGCTACACCTTC
CASSSAGASYGYTF
>TRBJ2-1|.|TRBV7-2|TRBD2
TGTGCCAGCAGAAAGGGGACTAGCGGGGCAAGCTCCTACAATGAGCAGTTCTTC
CASRKGTSGASSYNEQFF
>TRBJ1-1|.|TRBV19|TRBD1
TGTGCCAGCCGACGACAGGGGGCGGCCCGAGACACTGAAGCTTTCTTT
CASRRQGAARDTEAFF
>TRBJ2-3|.|TRBV6-1|TRBD2
TGTGCCAGCAGTGAATGGGGTGGTAGCGGGGGGGCCAAAACAGATACGCAGTATTTT
CASSEWGGSGGAKTDTQYF
>TRBJ2-1|.|TRBV19|.
TGTGCCAGTAGTCCCTCCCGTGGGCAGGGACTTTACAATGAGCAGTTCTTC
CASSPSRGQGLYNEQFF
>TRBJ1-1|.|TRBV28|TRBD1
TGTGCCAGTTGGGACAGGGCTGAAGCTTTCTTT
CASWDRAEAFF
>TRBJ2-7|.|TRBV24-1|TRBD1
TGTGCCACCGGGCAGGGGGCTTCCTACGAGCAGTACTTC
CATGQGASYEQYF
>TRBJ2-2|.|TRBV6-5|.
TGTGCCACCCTAAAAGGGGCCGGTGGGGAGCTGTTTTTT
CATLKGAGGELFF
>TRBJ2-7|.|TRBV4-1|.
TGCGCCAGCAGCCAAGATTGGCCGGGTCCCTACGAGCAGTACTTC
CASSQDWPGPYEQYF
>TRBJ1-6|.|TRBV5-4|.
TGTGCCAGCAAAGTGGGCACCTCCTCAAATTCACCCCTCCACTTT
CASKVGTSSNSPLHF
>TRBJ2-7|.|TRBV5-8|TRBD2
TGTGCCAGCAGCGCAGGACTAGCGACAGTAATCTCCTACGAGCAGTACTTC
CASSAGLATVISYEQYF
>TRBJ1-1|.|TRBV21-1|.
TGTGCCAGCAGCAAATATGTCGGACAGGGGAAAAAATTGAACACTGAAGCTTTCTTT
CASSKYVGQGKKLNTEAFF
>TRBJ2-7|.|TRBV12-2|.
TGTGCAAGTCGCCCCGCGGGCCTTTCCTACGAGCAGTACTTC
CASRPAGLSYEQYF
>TRBJ2-7|.|TRBV18|TRBD2
TGTGCCAGCTCACCTCGGGAGGGCCACCACGAGCAGTACTTC
CASSPREGHHEQYF
>TRBJ2-7|.|TRBV13|.
TGTGCCAGCAGCCCCGGGTCAGCCGAGCAGTACTTC
CASSPGSAEQYF
>TRBJ2-7|.|TRBV11-2|TRBD1
TGTGCCAGCAGCTTAGCCCGGACAGGGACCTACGAGCAGTACTTC
CASSLARTGTYEQYF
>TRBJ1-4|.|TRBV7-2|.
TGTGCCAGCAGCCCAGACAGCCTTAATGAAAAACTGTTTTTT
CASSPDSLNEKLFF
>TRBJ2-1|.|TRBV11-2|.
TGTGCCAGCAGCTTAGTATATCGGGATGAGCAGTTCTTC
CASSLVYRDEQFF
>TRBJ1-1|.|TRBV27|.
TGTGCCAGCAGTTTGCCAGGGAACACTGAAGCTTTCTTT
CASSLPGNTEAFF
>TRBJ2-1|few|TRBV7-2|TRBD2
TGTGCCAGCAGCTCTTACCCTTCGGCGGGAGCGGGAGATCTGGAGTTCTTC
CASSSYPSAGAGDLEFF
>TRBJ1-5|.|TRBV7-2|.
TGTGCCAGCAGTCCAGGCACAAGCAATCAGCCCCAGCATTTT
CASSPGTSNQPQHF
>TRBJ1-1|.|TRBV7-2|.
TGTGCCAGCAGCTTAGCTGGGGGGGGGAGGACTGAAGCTTTCTTT
CASSLAGGGRTEAFF
>TRBJ2-3|once|TRBV7-6|TRBD1
TGTGCCAGCAGCCGAGGCGGGACAGGAAGCACAGATACGCAGTATTTT
CASSRGGTGSTDTQYF
>TRBJ1-5|.|TRBV6-6|.
TGTGCCAGCACCGGGACTGAAAATCAGCCCCAGCATTTT
CASTGTENQPQHF
>TRBJ2-7|.|TRBV5-8|.
TGTGCCAGCAGCTTGTACTTAAGAAATTCCGCCGAGCAGTACTTC
CASSLYLRNSAEQYF
>TRBJ1-5|once|TRBV5-5|TRBD1
TGTGCCAGCAGCAAGGACAGGGGCAATCAGCCCCAGCATTTT
CASSKDRGNQPQHF
>TRBJ2-3|.|TRBV12-3/TRBV12-4|TRBD2
TGTGCCAGCAAACTAGCGGGCACAGATACGCAGTATTTT
CASKLAGTDTQYF
>TRBJ1-6|.|TRBV5-4|.
TGTGCCAGCAGCCACACAGGAAGGGGATTGAATTCACCCCTCCACTTT
CASSHTGRGLNSPLHF
>TRBJ2-1|.|TRBV2|TRBD1
TGTGCCAGCAGTTCCGGGACAGGGTTGCGGACGCCCAATGAGCAGTTCTTC
CASSSGTGLRTPNEQFF